The 7 T cell receptor beta chains below come from one sample, sequenced in a study of blood T cell repertoires in COVID-19. Profiling relied on immunoSEQ multiplex PCR, and the TCRdb table lists in-frame clones only, not all of them. The table records about 200,000 clones, roughly 78% of them present only once. The sequencing input was peripheral blood. Receptors originate from a woman aged 40 to 49 with acute or convalescent COVID-19.

The rearrangement uses TRBV6-5 and TRBJ2-7, with D maybe TRBD1 (6 bases). The CDR3 sequence is 13 residues long. Germline loops: CDR1 MNHEY, CDR2 SVGAGI. V lost 6 bases and J 1 base, leaving 10 bases between the germline ends. CDR3 loop: CASRPGQSYEQYF. The CDR3 nucleotides are TGTGCCAGCAGGCCGGGACAATCCTACGAGCAGTACTTC.

This clone was observed a few times. The J gene is TRBJ2-7, the V gene TRBV20-1; D possibly corresponds to TRBD2 (6 bases). The V end lost 3 bases, the J end lost 6 bases, and 18 bases lay between the germline ends. The CDR3 sequence is 14 residues long. Germline V lookup: CDR1 DFQATT, CDR2 SNEGSKA (reference sequence). CDR3 nucleotides: TGCAGTGCTAGTACTAGCTTGGGAGACGGCGAGCAGTACTTC. It encodes CSASTSLGDGEQYF.

This chain uses TRBV5-1 with TRBJ2-5; D is unresolved. The CDR3 contains 13 residues. Germline CDR1 SGHRS, CDR2 YFSETQ. Trimming cost V 1 base and J 4 bases, with 8 bases left between them. In DNA form, the CDR3 reads TGCGCCAGCAGCTTGTTCCTCGGAGAGACCCAGTACTTC. Translated, it gives CASSLFLGETQYF.

This chain links TRBV3-1 (or the pseudogene TRBV3-2) with TRBJ1-4; D gene uncertain. The germline V gene encodes CDR1 LGHDT and CDR2 YNNKEL (reference sequence). Trimming left V 2 bases short and J 8 bases short, with 9 bases between. CDR3 length: 13 residues. The CDR3: CASSQTLLEKLFF. Here the CDR3 DNA reads TGTGCCAGCAGCCAAACACTATTAGAAAAACTGTTTTTT.

Only a few counts were recorded for this clone. The chain is built from TRBV29-1 and TRBJ2-1, with 11 bases that match TRBD2. V dropped 8 bases and J dropped 5; count of bases not matched to a gene: 11. The CDR3 length is 15 residues. The V gene's germline CDR1 is SQVTM and CDR2 ANQGSEA. This CDR3 reads CSLLGGTSGNNEQFF. CDR3 in DNA: TGCAGCCTATTAGGGGGGACTAGCGGAAACAATGAGCAGTTCTTC.

V is TRBV5-1 and J is TRBJ2-7; D might be TRBD1 (5 bases). CDR3 length: 14 amino acids. V was pared by 7 bases and J by 4 bases, with 18 bases between. Per germline, CDR1 SGHRS and CDR2 YFSETQ. The CDR3: CASYQGQGIYEQYF. CDR3 sequence (DNA): TGCGCCAGCTACCAAGGGCAGGGAATTTACGAGCAGTACTTC. Full variable domain (remainder filled in from reference TRBV5-1 and TRBJ2-7): KAGVTQTPRYLIKTRGQQVTLSCSPISGHRSVSWYQQTPGQGLQFLFEYFSETQRNKGNFPGRFSGRQFSNSRSEMNVSTLELGDSALYLCASYQGQGIYEQYFGPGTRLTVT.

J is TRBJ2-6 and V is TRBV19, with 9 bases matching TRBD1. Per germline, CDR1 LNHDA and CDR2 SQIVND (reference sequence). This CDR3 region has 17 residues. The trim removed 6 bases at V and 0 bases at J, leaving 6 bases unmatched. The CDR3 loop is CASRLDRGFSGANVLTF. CDR3 bases: TGTGCCAGTAGGTTGGACAGGGGCTTCTCTGGGGCCAACGTCCTGACTTTC.